This T cell receptor (beta chain) is drawn from a study of cytomegalovirus exposure and HLA in healthy donors. Regarding the study as a whole: The listing of 150 to 200 TCR beta chains classed them as cytomegalovirus-associated.

PCR was performed using 60 Vbeta and 13 Jbeta primers. The repertoire was sequenced with immunoSEQ multiplex PCR; TCRdb's copy has only in-frame clones and lacks some. The sample holds approximately 150,000 clones, over 65% seen once. Remarks on this clone: Its antigen remains unknown.

This sequence was found in a male donor in good health and CMV-seronegative. What was sequenced was PBMCs.

The CDR3 DNA reads TGCGCCAGCAGCCAACTTGAGGGAGGAGAGACCCAGTACTTC. Its translation: CASSQLEGGETQYF. V gene TRBV4-1 combines with J gene TRBJ2-5, with a tentative D call TRBD2 (6 bases). There are 14 residues in the CDR3. V dropped 2 bases and J dropped 4 bases, with 11 bases sitting between them. Per germline, CDR1 MGHRA and CDR2 YSYEKL.